This TCR beta chain was captured in a study of Ad26.COV2.S vaccination and SARS-CoV-2 variants. Study results and limitations: Vaccinated individuals (as opposed to placebo recipients) had higher spike-specific TCR breadth. Overall T cell responses may have been underestimated by the analyses of TCR breadth and depth.

The CDR3 has 14 residues. Germline lookup yields CDR1 SNHLY and CDR2 FYNNEI. Trimming took 6 bases from V and 5 from J; bases not matched to a gene: 7. A remark on this clone: Its cognate antigen is unknown.

TCRdb keeps only in-frame clones here, not all; method: immunoSEQ multiplex PCR. The table shows some 180,000 clones, with roughly nine tenths occurring only once. The sequences come from peripheral blood, collected after recovery from COVID-19. The sequence was obtained from a human donor who had recovered from COVID-19. The chain recombines TRBV2 with TRBJ1-1, with 9 bases lining up with TRBD1. CDR3 in amino acids: CASSQTDRGTEAFF. The CDR3, as DNA: TGTGCCAGCAGCCAAACGGACAGGGGTACTGAAGCTTTCTTT. The full variable domain, with the rest looked up from reference TRBV2 and TRBJ1-1, is EPEVTQTPSHQVTQMGQEVILRCVPISNHLYFYWYRQILGQKVEFLVSFYNNEISEKSEIFDDQFSVERPDGSNFTLKIRSTKLEDSAMYFCASSQTDRGTEAFFGQGTRLTVV.